Reported below is one TCR beta chain. Its antigen remains unknown. These data come from a study of T cell responses to AZD1222 COVID-19 vaccine. Findings and limits, study-wide: Females made up more of the donors, who were largely white British, and clonal diversity may have come out too low.

Assay used: immunoSEQ multiplex PCR; TCRdb lists only in-frame clones, some missing. The repertoire includes 110,000 to 150,000 clones, nearly 95% of them detected once, and 5% to 5.5% sits in the top ten. This CDR3 comprises 16 residues. Trimming stripped 6 bases from V and 5 bases from J, with 20 bases between. CDR1 MDHEN and CDR2 SYDVKM come from the germline V gene. The V call is TRBV28, the J call TRBJ2-1; possibly TRBD1 for D (5 bases). This clonotype originated in an adult in good health. Specimen: peripheral blood, collected on day 0 of AZD1222 vaccination. This chain's CDR3 is CASRNPPLQGNNEQFF. Here the CDR3 DNA reads TGTGCCAGCAGAAACCCTCCCCTCCAGGGAAACAATGAGCAGTTCTTC.